This T cell receptor (beta chain) was captured by sequencing in a study of chronic HIV infection and antiretroviral therapy. Each CDR3 protein is one row after TCRdb ran MiXCR on the 5' RACE reads. The sample shows around 30,000 distinct CDR3 sequences, over 7% of them seen only once. This clonotype was counted many times. With V trimmed by 5 bases and J by 4 bases, 13 bases remained unmatched. Per the germline V gene, CDR1 is SGHTA and CDR2 is FQGNSA. This CDR3 spans 16 amino acids. The sample was peripheral blood. The chain couples TRBV7-2 to TRBJ2-5, with TRBD1 identical over 7 bases. The clonotype was recovered from an adult who had HIV and had not received antiretroviral therapy, or was an uninfected healthy control (not recorded which). The CDR3 region is CASSPPTGSWGETQYF. CDR3 in DNA: TGTGCCAGCAGCCCTCCGACAGGGTCCTGGGGAGAGACCCAGTACTTC. The variable domain in full, with the rest retrieved from reference TRBV7-2 and TRBJ2-5, is GAGVSQSPSNKVTEKGKDVELRCDPISGHTALYWYRQSLGQGLEFLIYFQGNSAPDKSGLPSDRFSAERTGGSVSTLTIQRTQQEDSAVYLCASSPPTGSWGETQYFGPGTRLLVL.